Listed below are T cell receptor beta chains from one sample, sequenced in a study of Ad26.COV2.S vaccination and SARS-CoV-2 variants. Libraries were prepared by immunoSEQ multiplex PCR; TCRdb keeps only in-frame clonotypes and omits some of them. Of under 550,000 clones in the sample, about 93% are singletons; the top ten hold 12%. Sample: peripheral blood, taken in a trial of Ad26.COV2.S vaccine versus placebo. These receptors were obtained from a person aged 18 to 59 who received the Ad26.COV2.S COVID-19 vaccine or a placebo. The CDR3 runs from the conserved cysteine through the conserved F or W. The D gene is left open where the match is weak. Some rows have no size entry. The others give once, few or many, or a class for an expanded clone.

clone_size: .
d_call: .
v_call: TRBV11-3
j_call: TRBJ2-5
cdr3_nt: TGTGCCAGCAGCACGACGGAACAAGAGACCCAGTACTTC
cdr3_aa: CASSTTEQETQYF

clone_size: .
d_call: .
v_call: TRBV4-1
j_call: TRBJ1-6
cdr3_nt: TGCGCCAGCAGCCTCGGTCCGGGAGGGAAGAGCTCCTATAATTCACCCCTCCACTTT
cdr3_aa: CASSLGPGGKSSYNSPLHF

clone_size: .
d_call: .
v_call: TRBV7-9
j_call: TRBJ2-2
cdr3_nt: TGTGCCACCCGGAACTTCGGGGAGCTGTTTTTT
cdr3_aa: CATRNFGELFF

clone_size: .
d_call: .
v_call: TRBV5-4
j_call: TRBJ1-5
cdr3_nt: TGTGCCAGCAGCCAGGACCCCGGTAGCAATCAGCCCCAGCATTTT
cdr3_aa: CASSQDPGSNQPQHF

clone_size: .
d_call: .
v_call: TRBV4-3
j_call: TRBJ1-1
cdr3_nt: TGCGCCAGCAGCCAAGACACCGGCACAGGCAGACACATGAACACTGAAGCTTTCTTT
cdr3_aa: CASSQDTGTGRHMNTEAFF

clone_size: .
d_call: .
v_call: TRBV5-1
j_call: TRBJ2-1
cdr3_nt: TGCGCCAGCAGCCCGAGGACCGACGCCTACAATGAGCAGTTCTTC
cdr3_aa: CASSPRTDAYNEQFF

clone_size: .
d_call: .
v_call: TRBV4-3
j_call: TRBJ1-1
cdr3_nt: TGCGCCAGCAGCCAAGACCGGGGGAGAGGCGCTGAAGCTTTCTTT
cdr3_aa: CASSQDRGRGAEAFF

clone_size: .
d_call: TRBD2
v_call: TRBV28
j_call: TRBJ2-7
cdr3_nt: TGTGCCAGCCAGTCAGCCGCGGGAGGGCTCGACGAGCAGTACTTC
cdr3_aa: CASQSAAGGLDEQYF

clone_size: .
d_call: .
v_call: TRBV7-9
j_call: TRBJ2-1
cdr3_nt: TGTGCCAGCAGCTTTCGCGGGATAGTAGGTGAGCAGTTCTTC
cdr3_aa: CASSFRGIVGEQFF

clone_size: .
d_call: .
v_call: TRBV5-1
j_call: TRBJ2-1
cdr3_nt: TGCGCCAGCAGCTTGGCTTCGTTCATTTCATCGAATGAGCAGTTCTTC
cdr3_aa: CASSLASFISSNEQFF

clone_size: .
d_call: TRBD2
v_call: TRBV6-6
j_call: TRBJ2-1
cdr3_nt: TGTGCCAGCAGTCGCCGAATGGGGGGGGTAATCAATGAGCAGTTCTTC
cdr3_aa: CASSRRMGGVINEQFF

clone_size: .
d_call: TRBD2
v_call: TRBV4-1
j_call: TRBJ2-3
cdr3_nt: TGCGCCAGCAGCCAGCCCGGGATCGGCGGGAGGCAGTATTTT
cdr3_aa: CASSQPGIGGRQYF

clone_size: .
d_call: .
v_call: TRBV4-2
j_call: TRBJ1-3
cdr3_nt: TGTGCCAGCAGCCAAGATCTATTGGGGGAAGGGGACACCATATATTTT
cdr3_aa: CASSQDLLGEGDTIYF

clone_size: .
d_call: TRBD2
v_call: TRBV2
j_call: TRBJ2-2
cdr3_nt: TGTGCCAGCAGTGACCGGGGCGGGAGCGTCACCGGGGAGCTGTTTTTT
cdr3_aa: CASSDRGGSVTGELFF

clone_size: .
d_call: .
v_call: TRBV21-1
j_call: TRBJ2-1
cdr3_nt: TGTGCCAGCAGCAAAGGAGATAGCGGGAACAATGAGCAGTTCTTC
cdr3_aa: CASSKGDSGNNEQFF

clone_size: .
d_call: .
v_call: TRBV13
j_call: TRBJ2-3
cdr3_nt: TGTGCCAGCAGCTCCGCCTTCCCGGGGAAGGGTATAGATACGCAGTATTTT
cdr3_aa: CASSSAFPGKGIDTQYF

clone_size: .
d_call: .
v_call: TRBV6-5
j_call: TRBJ2-4
cdr3_nt: TGTGCCAGCAGCCTCGACAGAAACATTCAGTACTTC
cdr3_aa: CASSLDRNIQYF

clone_size: .
d_call: .
v_call: TRBV4-3
j_call: TRBJ2-1
cdr3_nt: TGCGCCAGCAGCCAAGATCGGGGTTCCTCCTACAATGAGCAGTTCTTC
cdr3_aa: CASSQDRGSSYNEQFF

clone_size: .
d_call: .
v_call: TRBV19
j_call: TRBJ2-7
cdr3_nt: TGTGCCAGTAGTACGCTTACAGGGAAGCGTGACGAGCAGTACTTC
cdr3_aa: CASSTLTGKRDEQYF

clone_size: .
d_call: TRBD1
v_call: TRBV24-1
j_call: TRBJ2-2
cdr3_nt: TGTGCCACCAGTAACCCGGGACAGGGGACCGGGGAGCTGTTTTTT
cdr3_aa: CATSNPGQGTGELFF

clone_size: .
d_call: .
v_call: TRBV6-5
j_call: TRBJ2-5
cdr3_nt: TGTGCCAGCAGTTACCGGGACTACCAAGAGACCCAGTACTTC
cdr3_aa: CASSYRDYQETQYF

clone_size: .
d_call: .
v_call: TRBV4-3
j_call: TRBJ1-2
cdr3_nt: TGCGCCAGCAGCCAGGGGGCGAACTATGGCTACACCTTC
cdr3_aa: CASSQGANYGYTF

clone_size: .
d_call: TRBD2
v_call: TRBV4-2
j_call: TRBJ2-1
cdr3_nt: TGTGCCAGCAGCCAAGGACTAGCGGACTACAATGAGCAGTTCTTC
cdr3_aa: CASSQGLADYNEQFF

clone_size: .
d_call: .
v_call: TRBV7-6
j_call: TRBJ1-6
cdr3_nt: TGTGCCAGCAGCTTAGCGCCAGGGAGGGACACCCTCCACTTT
cdr3_aa: CASSLAPGRDTLHF

clone_size: once
d_call: TRBD2
v_call: TRBV4-2
j_call: TRBJ2-3
cdr3_nt: TGTGCCAGCAGCTCTCTCGGGGCTAGCGGACCCACAGATACGCAGTATTTT
cdr3_aa: CASSSLGASGPTDTQYF

clone_size: .
d_call: TRBD2
v_call: TRBV7-8
j_call: TRBJ2-1
cdr3_nt: TGTGCCAGCAGCCTAGGACTAGCGGGGATCAACAATGAGCAGTTCTTC
cdr3_aa: CASSLGLAGINNEQFF

clone_size: .
d_call: .
v_call: TRBV2
j_call: TRBJ1-3
cdr3_nt: TGTGCCAGCAGTGTTCAAGGTGCCTCTGGAAACACCATATATTTT
cdr3_aa: CASSVQGASGNTIYF

clone_size: .
d_call: TRBD1
v_call: TRBV28
j_call: TRBJ1-1
cdr3_nt: TGTGCCAGCAGTTACCTCACGACAGGGGATAACACTGAAGCTTTCTTT
cdr3_aa: CASSYLTTGDNTEAFF

clone_size: .
d_call: TRBD2
v_call: TRBV15
j_call: TRBJ2-3
cdr3_nt: TGTGCCACCCGCGGGACTAGCGGAGTTCTTGGCACAGATACGCAGTATTTT
cdr3_aa: CATRGTSGVLGTDTQYF

clone_size: .
d_call: TRBD2
v_call: TRBV7-8
j_call: TRBJ2-2
cdr3_nt: TGTGCCAGCAGCTCCGGCTGGCTAGCGGGAGTTTTTGTCGGGGAGCTGTTTTTT
cdr3_aa: CASSSGWLAGVFVGELFF

clone_size: .
d_call: TRBD2
v_call: TRBV30
j_call: TRBJ2-2
cdr3_nt: TGTGCCTGGAGTGTACTAGCGGGAGGGGGTACCGGGGAGCTGTTTTTT
cdr3_aa: CAWSVLAGGGTGELFF

clone_size: .
d_call: .
v_call: TRBV19
j_call: TRBJ1-2
cdr3_nt: TGTGCCAGTAGTAAAGGGGTCTTAAACTATGGCTACACCTTC
cdr3_aa: CASSKGVLNYGYTF

clone_size: .
d_call: .
v_call: TRBV28
j_call: TRBJ1-2
cdr3_nt: TGTGCCAGCAGTTTTCGTACAGGGACGCATGGCTACACCTTC
cdr3_aa: CASSFRTGTHGYTF

clone_size: .
d_call: .
v_call: TRBV10-1
j_call: TRBJ2-5
cdr3_nt: TGCGCCAGCGCCGCAGGGTACCAAGAGACCCAGTACTTC
cdr3_aa: CASAAGYQETQYF

clone_size: once
d_call: TRBD1
v_call: TRBV6-2/TRBV6-3
j_call: TRBJ2-7
cdr3_nt: TGTGCCAGCAGTAACGACAGGGCAAGCTCCTACGAGCAGTACTTC
cdr3_aa: CASSNDRASSYEQYF

clone_size: .
d_call: TRBD2
v_call: TRBV20-1
j_call: TRBJ2-2
cdr3_nt: TGCAGTGCTAGTCGCCGCGGGGGGAAGACCGGGGAGCTGTTTTTT
cdr3_aa: CSASRRGGKTGELFF

clone_size: once
d_call: .
v_call: TRBV5-4
j_call: TRBJ2-4
cdr3_nt: TGTGCCAGCAGCGACACAGACTTCCTTATTGCTAAAAACATTCAGTACTTC
cdr3_aa: CASSDTDFLIAKNIQYF

clone_size: .
d_call: .
v_call: TRBV7-2
j_call: TRBJ2-1
cdr3_nt: TGTGCCAGCAGCTTAGGTCTAGCGAATAACAATGAGCAGTTCTTC
cdr3_aa: CASSLGLANNNEQFF

clone_size: .
d_call: .
v_call: TRBV2
j_call: TRBJ2-7
cdr3_nt: TGTGCCAGCAGTGACAGAGGATACGAGCAGTACTTC
cdr3_aa: CASSDRGYEQYF

clone_size: .
d_call: .
v_call: TRBV6-1
j_call: TRBJ1-2
cdr3_nt: TGTGCCAGCAGTGAGACGCCCAGGGCTAACTATGGCTACACCTTC
cdr3_aa: CASSETPRANYGYTF

clone_size: few
d_call: TRBD1
v_call: TRBV7-2
j_call: TRBJ1-3
cdr3_nt: TGTGCCAGCAGCTTAGTGGACAGGGGAAACACCATATATTTT
cdr3_aa: CASSLVDRGNTIYF

clone_size: .
d_call: .
v_call: TRBV6-2/TRBV6-3
j_call: TRBJ1-6
cdr3_nt: TGTGCCAGCAGTTGGGGGGCGCCTATTCTCCACTTT
cdr3_aa: CASSWGAPILHF

clone_size: once
d_call: .
v_call: TRBV12-3/TRBV12-4
j_call: TRBJ2-1
cdr3_nt: TGTGCCAGCAACTTGGGACAATACAATGAGCAGTTCTTC
cdr3_aa: CASNLGQYNEQFF

clone_size: .
d_call: .
v_call: TRBV24-1
j_call: TRBJ2-1
cdr3_nt: TGTGCCACCAGTGATTTGAGGTCACGAAGCTACAATGAGCAGTTCTTC
cdr3_aa: CATSDLRSRSYNEQFF

clone_size: .
d_call: TRBD1
v_call: TRBV28
j_call: TRBJ2-5
cdr3_nt: TGTGCCAGCAGGGGGACAGGGGATCGCGAGACCCAGTACTTC
cdr3_aa: CASRGTGDRETQYF

clone_size: .
d_call: TRBD2
v_call: TRBV2
j_call: TRBJ2-1
cdr3_nt: TGTGCCAGCGAACTAGCGGGAGAGACCCCTAACTTGCGCCATAATGAGCAGTTCTTC
cdr3_aa: CASELAGETPNLRHNEQFF

clone_size: .
d_call: TRBD2
v_call: TRBV7-6
j_call: TRBJ2-7
cdr3_nt: TGTGCCAGCAGCTCGGGCGGACTAGCGGGAGGTCACTCCTACGAGCAGTACTTC
cdr3_aa: CASSSGGLAGGHSYEQYF

clone_size: .
d_call: .
v_call: TRBV6-6
j_call: TRBJ2-7
cdr3_nt: TGTGCCAGCAGTCACGTCGGCGGGGCTTACGAGCAGTACTTC
cdr3_aa: CASSHVGGAYEQYF